This passage covers 4 T cell receptor beta chains from one sample sequenced in a study of graft-versus-host responses after intestinal transplantation (dated by TCRdb to the early 2020s). Receptors were amplified or captured by the immunoSEQ multiplex PCR assay. TCRdb re-hosts the immuneACCESS table, in-frame sequences only. Its copies lack some clones; in the studies checked, an unresolved V gene accounts for under half of them, and the cause for the rest is not known. The sample profile shows about 45,000 clones; 75% to 95% of them were found once. The ten largest clones take up about 4.6% of the sample. Specimen: PBMCs, collected 524 days after transplant. The source of these receptors is a human patient who received an intestinal transplant, so some T cells may come from the graft donor.

The CDR3: CASSLAGVGETQYF. The CDR3 region has the DNA TGCGCCAGCAGCTTAGCGGGAGTCGGAGAGACCCAGTACTTC. This chain connects TRBV4-1 to TRBJ2-5; 9 nucleotides agree with TRBD2. The germline CDR1 and CDR2 sequences are MGHRA and YSYEKL. The CDR3 has 14 residues. J gave up 4 bases and V 5 bases, and 5 bases lay outside the gene matches.

The V and J genes are TRBV6-1 and TRBJ1-1; D gene ambiguous. CDR3 size: 15 residues. Germline V lookup: CDR1 MNHNS, CDR2 SASEGT. Trimming removed 4 bases from V and 1 base from J, with 13 bases in between. For the CDR3, the DNA is TGTGCCAGCAGTGCAACCCCTCCCAAGAACACTGAAGCTTTCTTT. Translation: CASSATPPKNTEAFF.

The chain carries TRBV28 and TRBJ2-1; D is unresolved. The CDR3 extends over 12 amino acids. Germline lookup yields CDR1 MDHEN and CDR2 SYDVKM. V lost 6 bases to trimming and J lost 3 bases, with 6 bases between them. The CDR3: CASSPSYNEQFF. The CDR3 DNA follows: TGTGCCAGCAGCCCTAGCTACAATGAGCAGTTCTTC.

The chain links TRBV5-1 to TRBJ2-5; 11 bases agree with TRBD2. CDR1 SGHRS and CDR2 YFSETQ come from the germline V gene. There are 15 residues in the CDR3. V trimming: 4 bases; J trimming: 5 bases; junction bases outside the gene matches: 7. In DNA, the CDR3 is TGCGCCAGCAGCGACCGACTAGCGGGAACGGAGACCCAGTACTTC. It specifies CASSDRLAGTETQYF.